This T cell receptor beta chain originates from a study of blood T cell repertoires in COVID-19. Overall study context: PBMCs, B-cell-depleted T cells, or T cells were the source of the cDNA or gDNA that made up the material.

Followed over time, Seattle patients had been enrolled while infection was active. Sequencing was performed with immunoSEQ multiplex PCR; in TCRdb, only in-frame clones are kept and a portion is missing. The sample contains around 75,000 clones, roughly four fifths of which appear only once. V lost 4 bases to trimming and J lost 3 bases; unmatched junction nucleotides: 3. The CDR3 consists of 15 residues. The germline CDR1 and CDR2 sequences are MRHNA and SNTAGT. This sequence originates from a man aged 50 or older with COVID-19, enrolled during active disease. The chain combines TRBV6-4 with TRBJ2-1, with 10 bases that match TRBD2. Sequencing was carried out using peripheral blood. The CDR3 DNA follows: TGTGCCAGCAGTGTTCGACTAGCGGGCTACAATGAGCAGTTCTTC. As protein: CASSVRLAGYNEQFF.